This TCR beta chain was documented in a study of radiotherapy plus CTLA-4 blockade in lung cancer. Study-level points and caveats: In blood, after radiotherapy plus ipilimumab, tumor-derived TCR clones expanded.

Clones were read by immunoSEQ multiplex PCR, and TCRdb kept only the in-frame ones, dropping some. The sample contains roughly 55,000 clones, 72% of which appear only once. Regarding this clone: Its target is unknown.

V was clipped by 4 bases and J by 3 bases, with 13 bases between them. This CDR3 comprises 14 residues. The germline V gene has CDR1 SGDLS and CDR2 YYNGEE. The chain has TRBV9 and TRBJ2-5; a possible D gene is TRBD1 (6 bases). This material consisted of peripheral blood, taken from a patient treated with radiotherapy plus ipilimumab. This TCR was recovered from a human donor with non-small cell lung cancer whose response to radiotherapy plus ipilimumab could not be evaluated. The chain's CDR3 is CASSPWDIKETQYF. The CDR3 DNA follows: TGTGCCAGCAGCCCCTGGGACATAAAAGAGACCCAGTACTTC.